This entry is about one TCR beta chain. The antigen it recognizes is unknown. No much larger clonotype is one base removed from it; base qualities were not supplied. Donors were healthy HIV-negative adults with no recently reported acute infections or vaccinations. Every donor was a Caucasian adult living in Nashville, Tennessee, USA. CD4+ T cells were enriched by magnetic negative selection, after which naive cells were positively selected on CD45RA and the negative fraction was taken as the memory subset. Blood was collected by leukapheresis, and PBMCs were isolated by Ficoll-Histopaque density gradient centrifugation and then cryopreserved in liquid nitrogen vapor phase. Analytical flow cytometry was used to check the purity and quantity of each magnetically sorted T cell population. From each sorted fraction, genomic DNA was isolated and quantified by UV absorbance on a Nanodrop 2000c. This entry comes from a study of shared clonotypes between healthy human individuals (dated by TCRdb to 2020 to 2022). Context from the whole study: A couple of women and three men aged 18 to 49 years were included in the cohort. Per donor, three plates each were used for CD4 naive and CD4 memory, two for CD8 naive, and one for CD8 memory. To estimate repertoire size and how much clonotype sharing occurs between individuals, the study deeply sequenced the blood TCR repertoires of roughly 5 healthy adults. To increase sequencing depth and limit assay-specific biases, TCR repertoire library preparation and sequencing were carried out by different laboratories using diverse techniques. Between about 0.85 and 9.5 billion PBMCs per donor were obtained by leukapheresis. Broader findings and caveats from the paper: Based on pairwise subsampling, the degree of clonotype sharing among donors was expected to be affected by sequencing depth. Incomplete sequencing was indicated by rarefaction of sorted-subset datasets, despite the large sequencing depth. Larger estimated clonotype richness was generally found for naive subsets than for memory subsets. Because the study included a small number of donors, the genetic and exposure-history diversity represented was limited. Across a few donors, roughly 5% of naive CD4, roughly 3.4% of naive CD8, about 2% of memory CD4, and approximately 0.42% of memory CD8 clonotypes were shared. Compared with non-shared clonotypes, clonotypes shared by all four sorted-subset donors had higher generation probabilities. Sampling was restricted to blood, and TCR repertoires in tissues likely differ from the TCR repertoires found in blood.

Inclusive of the bounding cysteine and phenylalanine, the CDR3 is 14 residues long. Only the CDR3 region is kept as DNA, spanning 42 bases read in frame from base 1. From a lookup of the germline V gene, CDR1 and CDR2 are SNHLY and FYNNEI. V is trimmed back by 5 bases and J by 5 bases, and the junction contains 9 bases that no gene match accounts for. Using the deep immunoSEQ assay, TCR CDR3 regions were amplified from genomic DNA by multiplex PCR. Genomic DNA extracted from each cell subset was distributed evenly over all wells of several immunoSEQ 96-well plates, and each plate served as one replicate. For sorted subsets, each replicate PCR was loaded with 150 to 250 ng genomic DNA, equivalent to 32,000 or so T cell genomes. Purified libraries were quantified with a Qubit 3.0 fluorometer, sized on a Bioanalyzer 2100, and re-quantified with the KAPA Library Quantification kit. A separate single-read 150-cycle Illumina NextSeq 550 flow cell was used to sequence each immunoSEQ 96-well plate. Concerning the study's data processing: Because the immunoSEQ output included only junctional sequences and no quality scores, the filtering could not be the same as the filtering used for full-length reads. Sequences were annotated with PyIR, a Python wrapper for IgBLAST v1.9, and V/J genes and CDR3 were assigned using IMGT germline references. Reads with weak V/J assignments (E-value above 1e-6), missing CDR3, stop codons, out-of-frame junctions, or ambiguous translated residues were removed. V3J clonotypes were defined by identical inferred V gene, J gene, and CDR3 amino acid sequence. To compute the percentage overlap between repertoires, the number of shared unique clonotypes was divided by the size of the smaller repertoire. RTK rarefaction, the Chao1 estimator, and Recon v2.1 estimates of unobserved clonotypes were used to assess repertoire richness. Generation probabilities for all TCRbeta clonotypes obtained by the gDNA method from a few donors were computed using OLGA. TCRdb retrieved this table from immuneACCESS and kept in-frame rearrangements only. Not all clones are present; in checked studies, unresolved V genes account for under half, and no reason is known for the remainder. For V, J and clone size, that table is used; D and trimming come from the DNA. This sample gives 2 million to 2.5 million clones in total; roughly 94% of them show up just once. The top ten clones comprise 0.1% to 0.15% of the sample.

The rearranged segments are TRBV2 and TRBJ2-7, with 7 bases in between that match TRBD1. Sequenced material: naive CD4+ T cells sorted from blood. Taken with the paper, the label for cell subset or site translates to: CD45RA+ positively selected. The clonotype originates from a man younger than 35 in good health. CDR3 region: CASSRDSQFHEQYF. The base sequence is TGTGCCAGCAGTAGGGACAGCCAGTTCCACGAGCAGTACTTC.